This T cell receptor beta chain was recovered during a study of early T cells in non-severe SARS-CoV-2 infection. At the level of the study: Chains from this unsorted whole-blood bulk RNA could not be paired. Broader study findings: Matching against VDJdb likely underestimated virus-specific expansions, favoring anti-spike CD8.

The CDR3 has 14 amino acids. V shed 1 base and J 6 bases; nucleotides not matched to a gene: 5. Germline V gene lookup returns CDR1 LGHDT and CDR2 YNNKEL (reference sequence). The library protocol tagged individual cDNA molecules with unique molecular identifiers. MiXCR was run by TCRdb on the 5' RACE reads, yielding one entry per CDR3 protein. The sample lists fewer than 85,000 distinct CDR3 sequences, more than 14% occurring once. A word on this clonotype: What it binds is unknown.

The TCR was taken from an adult who was a healthcare worker with PCR-confirmed SARS-CoV-2 infection or an uninfected control (not recorded which). The chain links TRBV3-1 to TRBJ1-1; 7 bases map to TRBD1. This specimen consisted of whole blood, obtained at baseline. As DNA, the CDR3 is TGTGCCAGCAGCCAAGGACAGGGCGAGGCTGAAGCTTTCTTT. This translates into CASSQGQGEAEAFF.